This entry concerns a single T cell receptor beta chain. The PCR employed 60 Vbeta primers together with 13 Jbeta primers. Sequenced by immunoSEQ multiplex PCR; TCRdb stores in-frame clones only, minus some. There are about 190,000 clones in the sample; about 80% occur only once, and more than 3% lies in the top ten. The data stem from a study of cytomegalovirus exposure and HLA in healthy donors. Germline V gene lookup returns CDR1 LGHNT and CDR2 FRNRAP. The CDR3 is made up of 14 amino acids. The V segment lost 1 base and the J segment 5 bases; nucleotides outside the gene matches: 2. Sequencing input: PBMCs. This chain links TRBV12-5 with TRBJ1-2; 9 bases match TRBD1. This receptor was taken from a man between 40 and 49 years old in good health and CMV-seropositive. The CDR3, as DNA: TGTGCTAGTGGTTTGGGGGGGACAGGGTATGGCTACACCTTC. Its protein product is CASGLGGTGYGYTF.